This TCR beta chain was observed in a study of blood T cell repertoires in COVID-19. Background on the study: Material from acute and convalescent COVID-19 was sourced from the United States, Italy and Spain. T cells, B-cell-depleted T cells, or PBMCs supplied cDNA or gDNA.

The CDR3 sequence is 16 residues long. The V gene lost 2 bases and the J gene lost 7 bases, with 19 bases spanning the gap. Germline assignment: CDR1 SEHNR and CDR2 FQNEAQ (reference sequence). In the authors' methods: Nucleated cell counts were estimated from reference gene primer amplification. Generated by immunoSEQ multiplex PCR, the TCRdb table keeps only in-frame clones and is missing some. That table furnishes V, J and clone size, whereas the DNA furnished D and trimming. The data show about 250,000 clones, with 88% seen just once and approximately 1.3% held by the top ten. The chain carries TRBV7-9 and TRBJ2-3; weak D call: TRBD1 (7 bases). The receptor was isolated from an elderly man with acute or convalescent COVID-19. The sequenced sample consisted of peripheral blood. For the CDR3, the DNA is TGTGCCAGCAGCTTATCAGGGGGGAGCGGGTCAAATACGCAGTATTTT. Residues: CASSLSGGSGSNTQYF.